The rows below give T cell receptor beta chains drawn from one sample of a study of control samples from healthy donors and cancer patients. TCRdb's table, derived via immunoSEQ multiplex PCR, lists solely in-frame clones and lacks some. The table has some 120,000 clones, roughly 90% seen once; the top ten hold roughly 8.7%. The specimen was blood. Every receptor here comes from a man between 18 and 35 years old in good health. The CDR3 runs from the conserved cysteine through the conserved F or W. Each record gives: V gene, J gene, D gene, clone size, CDR3 DNA, CDR3 protein. The D gene is left open where the match is weak. Not every row has a clone size; where given, it reads once, few, many or a size class.

>TRBV10-3|TRBJ2-7|NA|NA
TGTGCCATCAGTGACAGAAGGGCATACGAGCAGTACTTC
CAISDRRAYEQYF
>TRBV20-1|TRBJ2-3|TRBD2|NA
TGCAGTGCTAGTAGCTGGCGGGGGGGCGGGACAGATACGCAGTATTTT
CSASSWRGGGTDTQYF
>TRBV12-3/TRBV12-4|TRBJ2-3|TRBD1|NA
TGTGCCAGCAGTTTGACCGGGACAGGGGGGTATTTT
CASSLTGTGGYF
>TRBV19|TRBJ1-6|NA|NA
TGTGCCAGCCGGGCTGACATAGGGGATTCACCCCTCCACTTT
CASRADIGDSPLHF
>TRBV7-7|TRBJ1-5|TRBD1|NA
TGTGCCAGCAGCTTAGAGGGACAGGGCAATCAGCCCCAGCATTTT
CASSLEGQGNQPQHF
>TRBV5-1|TRBJ1-2|TRBD1|NA
TGCGCCAGCAGCATAAACAGGGGATCGTATGGCTACACCTTC
CASSINRGSYGYTF
>TRBV2|TRBJ1-3|TRBD1|NA
TGTGCCAGCAGGAAGCAGGGGGGGTCAGGAAACACCATATATTTT
CASRKQGGSGNTIYF
>TRBV19|TRBJ2-2|NA|NA
TGTGCCAGTAGTACGTCAGGGTTCTCGAACACCGGGGAGCTGTTTTTT
CASSTSGFSNTGELFF
>TRBV7-8|TRBJ1-5|TRBD1|NA
TGTGCCAGCAGACCGGACAGGGATCAGCCCCAGCATTTT
CASRPDRDQPQHF
>TRBV4-1|TRBJ2-1|TRBD2|NA
TGCGCCAGCAGCCAAACTAGCGGGGTTACAAGCGAGCAGTTCTTC
CASSQTSGVTSEQFF
>TRBV30|TRBJ2-7|TRBD1|NA
TGTGCCTGGAGTGTAGGGACAGAAGCCTACGAGCAGTACTTC
CAWSVGTEAYEQYF
>TRBV7-6|TRBJ1-2|NA|few
TGTGCCAGCAGCTTAGGGGGGAACTATGGCTACACCTTC
CASSLGGNYGYTF
>TRBV6-1|TRBJ2-1|NA|NA
TGTGCCAGCAGTGAAGTTGCAGACTCCTACAATGAGCAGTTCTTC
CASSEVADSYNEQFF
>TRBV10-3|TRBJ1-6|NA|NA
TGTGCCATCAGCGCGGACCGCAATTCACCCCTCCACTTT
CAISADRNSPLHF
>TRBV12-5|TRBJ2-1|TRBD1|NA
TGTGCTAGTGGTTTGGTACTGGGACAGGGGGTTAATGAGCAGTTCTTC
CASGLVLGQGVNEQFF
>TRBV3-1/TRBV3-2|TRBJ1-4|NA|once
TGTGCCAGCAGCCAAGGCGTCGGGCAAGGGGGTGAAAAACTGTTTTTT
CASSQGVGQGGEKLFF
>TRBV20-1|TRBJ1-4|NA|NA
TGCAGTGCTAGTCGGGGGAGAAGGGAAAAACTGTTTTTT
CSASRGRREKLFF
>TRBV5-1|TRBJ1-6|NA|NA
TGCGCCAGCAGCTTAACAGGCACGTCTACACCCCTCCACTTT
CASSLTGTSTPLHF
>TRBV7-7|TRBJ2-5|TRBD1|NA
TGTGCCAGCAGCTCCGGACAGGGCAAGACCCAGTACTTC
CASSSGQGKTQYF
>TRBV29-1|TRBJ2-1|TRBD2|NA
TGCAGCGTTGAAACTGGACTAGCGATAAATAGCAATGAGCAGTTCTTC
CSVETGLAINSNEQFF
>TRBV4-1|TRBJ1-1|NA|NA
TGCGCCAGCAGCCCCGGTTCGGGGGCCTCAAACACTGAAGCTTTCTTT
CASSPGSGASNTEAFF
>TRBV4-1|TRBJ1-6|NA|NA
TGCGCCAGCAGCCAAGATCCCTTCAGCTCCTATAATTCACCCCTCCACTTT
CASSQDPFSSYNSPLHF
>TRBV7-2|TRBJ1-2|TRBD1|NA
TGTGCCAGCAGCGGATCGGGACAGGGTACCTATGGCTACACCTTC
CASSGSGQGTYGYTF
>TRBV20-1|TRBJ1-1|NA|few
TGCAGTGCTCCGATGAACACTGAAGCTTTCTTT
CSAPMNTEAFF
>TRBV25-1|TRBJ1-5|TRBD1|NA
TGTGCCAGCAGTGGGGACAGGGTATCTTGTAATCAGCCCCAGCATTTT
CASSGDRVSCNQPQHF